In its sample, the clone carrying this T cell receptor (beta chain) was seen once. Antigen: not known. Using constant-segment primers, 5'RACE produced TCR alpha and TCR beta cDNA libraries carrying sample barcodes and UMIs. In TCRdb, the 5' RACE reads were re-called with MiXCR into one record per CDR3 protein. The table includes some 490,000 distinct CDR3 sequences, about 20% detected once. The sample is drawn from a study of T-cell memory formation after mild COVID-19. On the study more broadly: Clustering of TCRs was largely donor specific. Study results and caveats: Some clones that responded were present in memory (sampled pre-infection), which suggests cross-reactive memory joined.

This sequence originates from an adult woman who had mild COVID-19 (a few samples of this study predate the infection). Cell type and time point are not known. The sample taken for sequencing was PBMCs or a T cell subset sorted from them (not recorded which).

In DNA, the CDR3 is TGTGCCACCGCACCGGGACAGGGGCTAGCCTACGAGCAGTACTTC. It yields the protein CATAPGQGLAYEQYF. The chain combines TRBV24-1 with TRBJ2-7; 10 positions agree with TRBD1. V lost 9 bases and J lost 2; bases outside the gene matches: 9. The germline gives CDR1 KGHDR, CDR2 SFDVKD. This CDR3 has 15 residues.